Presented here are 24 T cell receptor beta chains from one specimen sequenced in a study of blood T cell repertoires in COVID-19. Measured with immunoSEQ multiplex PCR; TCRdb has only the in-frame clones, and not every one. The sample holds approximately 90,000 clones, 80% to 90% seen once. Sequencing was done on a sample of peripheral blood. Receptor source: a man aged 50-59 years with acute or convalescent COVID-19.

The J gene is TRBJ2-7, the V gene TRBV28; weak D call: TRBD2 (5 bases). The CDR3 length is 12 residues. V was trimmed by 8 bases and J by 2 bases, leaving 10 bases between them. The germline V gene has CDR1 MDHEN and CDR2 SYDVKM. CDR3 nucleotides: TGTGCCAGCGGCCGGGAACCCTACGAGCAGTACGTC. This encodes CASGREPYEQYV.

The chain employs TRBV19 and TRBJ2-5; D remains unclear. This CDR3 has 15 amino acids. With 1 base removed from V and 1 base from J, the gap between germline ends came to 10 bases. Germline CDR1 is LNHDA and CDR2 is SQIVND (reference sequence). CDR3 sequence: CASSIGAQLQETQYF. CDR3 nucleotides: TGTGCCAGTAGTATAGGGGCACAGCTCCAAGAGACCCAGTACTTC.

This clone was seen only a few times. This rearrangement joins TRBV28 to TRBJ1-6, with a weak D call TRBD1 (6 bases). With 7 bases removed from V and 5 bases from J, the gap between germline ends came to 9 bases. This CDR3 has 13 amino acids. Germline values: CDR1 MDHEN, CDR2 SYDVKM. The chain's CDR3 is CASNRVDNSPLHF. As DNA, the CDR3 is TGTGCCAGCAACAGGGTGGATAATTCACCCCTCCACTTT.

The rearrangement joins TRBV19 to TRBJ2-5, with D possibly matching TRBD1 (5 bases). Germline V gives CDR1 LNHDA, CDR2 SQIVND (reference sequence). The germline V and J ends were trimmed by 10 bases and 5 bases, with 17 bases remaining between them. The CDR3 sequence is 13 residues long. The CDR3 sequence is CATNQGRRETQYF. In DNA form, the CDR3 reads TGTGCCACTAATCAGGGCCGGCGGGAGACCCAGTACTTC.

The chain carries TRBV5-1 and TRBJ1-1, with a tentative D call TRBD1 (5 bases). The CDR3 runs 13 residues. Trimming shortened V by 0 bases and J by 5 bases, and 8 bases separated the two germline ends. CDR1 and CDR2 (germline): SGHRS, YFSETQ. This CDR3 reads CASSLAGDTEAFF. The CDR3 DNA reads as TGCGCCAGCAGCTTGGCGGGGGATACTGAAGCTTTCTTT. Complete variable domain (other parts from reference TRBV5-1 and TRBJ1-1): KAGVTQTPRYLIKTRGQQVTLSCSPISGHRSVSWYQQTPGQGLQFLFEYFSETQRNKGNFPGRFSGRQFSNSRSEMNVSTLELGDSALYLCASSLAGDTEAFFGQGTRLTVV.

The V gene is TRBV10-3, the J gene TRBJ2-5; possibly TRBD1 for D (5 bases). Germline V gene data show CDR1 as ENHRY and CDR2 as SYGVKD. The CDR3 sequence is 13 residues long. V lost 4 bases, J lost 0 bases, and 6 bases lay in between. The CDR3 sequence is CAISGQNQETQYF. CDR3 in DNA: TGTGCCATCAGTGGACAGAACCAAGAGACCCAGTACTTC.

The chain carries TRBV28 and TRBJ2-7; tentative D call: TRBD2 (5 bases). In germline, CDR1 is MDHEN, CDR2 SYDVKM. The CDR3 extends over 12 amino acids. V lost 10 bases and J lost 3, with 13 bases in between. The CDR3 DNA reads TGTGCCACCCTCGGGGTTGACTACGAGCAGTACGTC. The encoded protein is CATLGVDYEQYV.

The chain has TRBV5-5 and TRBJ1-1; 8 bases are a match to TRBD1. CDR1 is SGHKS, CDR2 YYEKEE, per germline (reference sequence). This CDR3 has 16 amino acids. With V trimmed by 2 bases and J by 3 bases, 9 bases remained unmatched. The CDR3 nucleotides read TGTGCCAGCAGCTTCGTCCAGGGGGCATCGGACACTGAAGCTTTCTTT. This encodes CASSFVQGASDTEAFF.

The chain recombines TRBV2 with TRBJ1-5; the D gene is possibly TRBD1 (6 bases). Per the germline V gene, CDR1 is SNHLY and CDR2 is FYNNEI. The CDR3 runs to 14 residues. V was pared by 0 bases and J by 7 bases, with 10 bases between. Written as DNA, the CDR3 is TGTGCCAGCAGTGAAGCTAGGGGGGGCCAGCCCCAGCATTTT. It is translated as CASSEARGGQPQHF.

The chain is built from TRBV5-6 and TRBJ1-2; D perhaps matches TRBD1 (6 bases). Germline CDR1 is SGHDT and CDR2 is YYEEEE. The CDR3 is 11 amino acids. V lost 4 bases and J lost 8, with 9 bases in between. The CDR3 region is CASSVQGGYTF. The CDR3 coding sequence is TGTGCCAGCAGCGTGCAGGGGGGCTACACCTTC.

The chain couples TRBV28 to TRBJ2-3, with D possibly TRBD1 on 6 matching bases. Germline CDR1 is MDHEN and CDR2 is SYDVKM. This CDR3 is built from 12 residues. V shed 7 bases and J shed 4 bases, with 9 bases lying between them. The CDR3 spells CASTQGPDTQYF. In DNA form, the CDR3 reads TGTGCCAGCACACAGGGCCCAGATACGCAGTATTTT.

The V call is TRBV5-1, the J call TRBJ2-3, with TRBD2 matching 13 bases. CDR1 and CDR2 (germline): SGHRS, YFSETQ. With V trimmed by 3 bases and J by 0 bases, 10 bases remained unmatched. This CDR3 contains 19 residues. For the CDR3, the DNA is TGCGCCAGCAGCTGGAAGACTAGCGGGGGGTGGACTAGCACAGATACGCAGTATTTT. Protein sequence: CASSWKTSGGWTSTDTQYF.

This clone was detected once. Other DNA sequences from this sample encode an identical CDR3 as well. The rearrangement uses TRBV3-1 (or the pseudogene TRBV3-2) and TRBJ1-5; D is unresolved. The CDR3 runs 14 residues. Germline CDR1 is LGHDT and CDR2 is YNNKEL (reference sequence). Trimming cost V 4 bases and J 0 bases, with 7 bases left between them. CDR3 coding DNA: TGTGCCAGCAGCCTCCAGGTTAGCAATCAGCCCCAGCATTTT. Its protein is CASSLQVSNQPQHF.

This clone showed up many times. This chain links TRBV3-1 (or the pseudogene TRBV3-2) with TRBJ2-7, with TRBD2 matching 10 bases. CDR3 length equals 16 residues. V trimming: 0 bases; J trimming: 2 bases; junction bases outside the gene matches: 4. Per the germline V gene, CDR1 is LGHDT and CDR2 is YNNKEL (reference sequence). The CDR3 loop reads CASSQDLLAGAYEQYF. CDR3 DNA sequence: TGTGCCAGCAGCCAAGATTTGCTAGCGGGGGCCTACGAGCAGTACTTC.

The chain combines TRBV13 with TRBJ2-3, with 15 bases that match TRBD2. Germline trimming cut 8 bases from V and 7 bases from J; bases unmatched to any gene: 4. Germline values: CDR1 PRHDT, CDR2 FYEKMQ (reference sequence). The CDR3 is 14 residues long. The CDR3 is CASGTSGGSNTQYF. The CDR3 bases are TGTGCCAGCGGGACTAGCGGGGGGTCGAATACGCAGTATTTT.

This chain joins TRBV2 and TRBJ2-1, with TRBD2 identical over 8 bases. The CDR3 runs 15 residues. CDR1 and CDR2 from the germline V gene are SNHLY and FYNNEI. The junction had 8 bases not matched to a gene; V was cut back by 5 bases and J by 5 bases. The CDR3 loop reads CASSRERGLNNEQFF. In nucleotides, the CDR3 is TGTGCCAGCAGTAGGGAGCGGGGGCTGAACAATGAGCAGTTCTTC.

This clone appeared once. V is TRBV14 and J is TRBJ1-1; no clear D. This CDR3 is 13 amino acids long. V lost 5 bases, J lost 1 base, and 8 bases lay in between. Germline V gene sequence: CDR1 SGHDN, CDR2 FVKESK. The CDR3 DNA sequence: TGTGCCAGCAGCATGGCCAGGAACACTGAAGCTTTCTTT. It encodes CASSMARNTEAFF. Full variable domain (remainder filled in from reference TRBV14 and TRBJ1-1): EAGVTQFPSHSVIEKGQTVTLRCDPISGHDNLYWYRRVMGKEIKFLLHFVKESKQDESGMPNNRFLAERTGGTYSTLKVQPAELEDSGVYFCASSMARNTEAFFGQGTRLTVV.

V is TRBV24-1 and J is TRBJ2-3, with 7 bases identical to TRBD1. CDR1 and CDR2 (germline): KGHDR, SFDVKD. Germline trimming cut 4 bases from V and 1 base from J; bases unmatched to any gene: 7. There are 16 residues in the CDR3. The CDR3 nucleotides read TGTGCCACCAGTGACTCAGGGACAGAAGGCACAGATACGCAGTATTTT. Protein product: CATSDSGTEGTDTQYF.

This clone was counted only a few times. V is TRBV6-5 and J is TRBJ1-2, with D maybe TRBD1 (6 bases). Trimming cost V 6 bases and J 7 bases, with 21 bases left between them. This CDR3 contains 15 residues. Germline V lookup: CDR1 MNHEY, CDR2 SVGAGI. As DNA, the CDR3 is TGTGCCAGCAGCTCCATGCAGGGGCAAAGGGGTGGCTACACCTTC. Translated, it gives CASSSMQGQRGGYTF.

The chain is built from TRBV5-4 and TRBJ2-3; possibly TRBD1 for D (5 bases). This CDR3 region has 15 residues. Trimming pared 0 bases from V and 5 bases from J, leaving 13 bases between. Germline CDR1 SGHNT, CDR2 YYREEE (reference sequence). Here the CDR3 DNA reads TGTGCCAGCAGCTTGGTTGGCAGGGAAAGAGATACGCAGTATTTT. As protein: CASSLVGRERDTQYF.

The rearrangement joins TRBV2 to TRBJ2-3; 7 bases fit TRBD2. Trimming took 7 bases from V and 6 from J; bases not matched to a gene: 16. This CDR3 region has 16 residues. Looked up from germline, CDR1 is SNHLY and CDR2 is FYNNEI. The CDR3 DNA reads TGTGCCAGCACCCTATTAGCGGGCGGCGCGGGCGATACGCAGTATTTT. This gives the protein CASTLLAGGAGDTQYF.

J is TRBJ1-1 and V is TRBV7-3; D possibly corresponds to TRBD1 (6 bases). V lost 4 bases, J lost 7 bases, and 13 bases lay in between. The CDR3 consists of 13 residues. CDR1 and CDR2 (germline): SGHTA, FQGTGA. The CDR3 nucleotides read TGTGCCAGCAGCTCCCACTCGGACAGTGAAGCTTTCTTT. It codes for CASSSHSDSEAFF.

The V and J genes are TRBV12-5 and TRBJ2-6; 10 bases fit TRBD1. CDR1 and CDR2 from the germline V gene are LGHNT and FRNRAP. This CDR3 has 19 residues. The trim removed 0 bases at V and 1 base at J, leaving 6 bases unmatched. DNA of the CDR3: TGTGCTAGTGGTTTGGTCGGACAGGGGGTGAAGTCTGGGGCCAACGTCCTGACTTTC. It encodes CASGLVGQGVKSGANVLTF.

This clone was seen more than once but under ten times. V and J are TRBV6-5 and TRBJ1-3; perhaps TRBD1 as D (5 bases). The CDR3 extends over 14 amino acids. The germline CDR1 and CDR2 sequences are MNHEY and SVGAGI. Trimming removed 6 bases at V and 5 bases at J, with 14 bases between. CDR3 coding DNA: TGTGCCAGCAGCTGGGGCACTGGGCGAAACACCATATATTTT. This encodes CASSWGTGRNTIYF.